These 30 T cell receptor beta chains were all obtained from the same sample, sequenced in a study of read filtering for tumor transcriptome and immune sequencing. Molecular barcoded adaptors covering alpha/delta and beta/gamma chains were used on 400 to 450 ng RNA. TCRdb reanalysed the reads using MiXCR and keeps one entry per CDR3 protein. The sample has approximately 61,000 distinct CDR3 sequences, under 20% seen once. Sequencing input: a population of CD138-negative cells sorted from bone marrow. All receptors derive from a donor aged 40 or over with multiple myeloma.

This clonotype was counted many times. The rearrangement joins TRBV27 to TRBJ2-7; no firm D call. The CDR3 extends over 15 amino acids. Germline CDR1 is MNHEY and CDR2 is SMNVEV (reference sequence). Trimming pared 0 bases from V and 7 bases from J, leaving 16 bases between. This CDR3 reads CASSLSAGALVEQYF. The CDR3 nucleotides are TGTGCCAGCAGTTTATCGGCAGGCGCTTTGGTAGAGCAGTACTTC.

This clonotype came up many times. This chain joins TRBV5-5 and TRBJ1-1, with a weak D call TRBD1 (6 bases). Germline V gives CDR1 SGHKS, CDR2 YYEKEE (reference sequence). V lost 0 bases to trimming and J lost 4 bases, with 19 bases between them. This CDR3 has 17 residues. Written as DNA, the CDR3 is TGTGCCAGCAGCTTGGTTCAGGGGCAGGGAGGTAGCACTGAAGCTTTCTTT. This encodes CASSLVQGQGGSTEAFF. The full variable domain, in which reference TRBV5-5 and TRBJ1-1 provide the parts outside the CDR3, is DAGVTQSPTHLIKTRGQQVTLRCSPISGHKSVSWYQQVLGQGPQFIFQYYEKEERGRGNFPDRFSARQFPNYSSELNVNALLLGDSALYLCASSLVQGQGGSTEAFFGQGTRLTVV.

In its sample, this clonotype was seen many times. The chain links TRBV6-5 to TRBJ2-4, with 8 bases that match TRBD1. J was trimmed by 3 bases and V by 5 bases; bases with no gene match: 6. Germline V lookup: CDR1 MNHEY, CDR2 SVGAGI. The CDR3 length is 15 residues. Written as DNA, the CDR3 is TGTGCCAGCAGTCCCGGACAGGGAGGCAAAAACATTCAGTACTTC. It translates to CASSPGQGGKNIQYF.

There are a few counts of this clonotype. This clone may be a read error of a much larger clone one base away. V usage is TRBV28 and J usage is TRBJ2-1; 8 bases are shared with TRBD1. CDR1 MDHEN and CDR2 SYDVKM come from the germline V gene. The CDR3 runs 13 residues. CDR3 amino acids: CASSSVQGDEQSF. In DNA, the CDR3 is TGTGCCAGCAGTTCCGTACAGGGGGATGAGCAGTCCTTC.

This clonotype was picked up many times. The chain has TRBV20-1 and TRBJ2-7; 9 bases are a match to TRBD1. The CDR3 contains 14 residues. Germline lookup yields CDR1 DFQATT and CDR2 SNEGSKA (reference sequence). The V segment lost 0 bases and the J segment 8 bases; nucleotides outside the gene matches: 8. The CDR3 region has the DNA TGCAGTGCTAGAGATATCAAGGACAGGGGCCAGCAGTACTTC. It translates to CSARDIKDRGQQYF.

In its sample, this clonotype was seen many times. The rearrangement joins TRBV7-3 to TRBJ2-3; possibly TRBD2 for D (6 bases). V lost 6 bases to trimming and J lost 3 bases, with 13 bases between them. Germline V gene sequence: CDR1 SGHTA, CDR2 FQGTGA. There are 14 residues in the CDR3. CDR3 region: CASRGVADTDTQYF. The CDR3 region has the DNA TGTGCCAGCAGGGGGGTAGCGGATACAGATACGCAGTATTTT.

This clonotype was seen a few times. CDR3 DNA sequence: TGTGCCAGCAGCCAAGGGTCGGGTCAGAGGAACACCGGGGAGCTGTTTTTT. This sequence encodes CASSQGSGQRNTGELFF. V and J are TRBV14 and TRBJ2-2, with D unclear. Germline CDR1 SGHDN, CDR2 FVKESK. V dropped 1 base and J dropped 1 base, with 13 bases sitting between them. The CDR3 loop spans 17 amino acids. Variable domain in full (rest from reference TRBV14 and TRBJ2-2): EAGVTQFPSHSVIEKGQTVTLRCDPISGHDNLYWYRRVMGKEIKFLLHFVKESKQDESGMPNNRFLAERTGGTYSTLKVQPAELEDSGVYFCASSQGSGQRNTGELFFGEGSRLTVL.

The sample holds many counts of this clonotype. The chain recombines TRBV27 with TRBJ2-5; 8 nucleotides match TRBD1. Trimming at V came to 5 bases and at J to 4 bases, leaving 6 bases not matched to a gene. Germline CDR1 reads MNHEY; CDR2 reads SMNVEV (reference sequence). The CDR3 covers 14 residues. In DNA form, the CDR3 reads TGTGCCAGCAGTCAGGACAGGGATCGAGAGACCCAGTACTTC. It specifies CASSQDRDRETQYF.

This clonotype was recorded at least ten times. V usage is TRBV20-1 and J usage is TRBJ1-1; 7 bases agree with TRBD1. Looked up from germline, CDR1 is DFQATT and CDR2 is SNEGSKA (reference sequence). V lost 0 bases, J lost 2 bases, and 6 bases stayed unmatched. CDR3 length: 15 residues. The CDR3 sequence is CSARDAGQINTEAFF. CDR3 bases: TGCAGTGCTAGAGATGCGGGACAGATAAACACTGAAGCTTTCTTT.

The chain links TRBV5-1 to TRBJ1-5; 7 bases agree with TRBD1. There are 15 residues in the CDR3. CDR1 SGHRS and CDR2 YFSETQ come from the germline V gene. Unmatched junction bases numbered 2, after V lost 0 bases and J lost 2 bases. The CDR3 reads CASSLEGGGNQPQHF. The CDR3, as DNA: TGCGCCAGCAGCTTGGAAGGGGGCGGCAATCAGCCCCAGCATTTT.

This clonotype turned up a few times. The chain uses TRBV20-1 and TRBJ2-7, with 10 bases matching TRBD2. V was clipped by 4 bases and J by 6 bases; unmatched bases: 9. This CDR3 has 14 residues. Germline V gene sequence: CDR1 DFQATT, CDR2 SNEGSKA (reference sequence). This CDR3 is CSATGLAETGEQYF. DNA for the CDR3: TGCAGTGCTACAGGACTAGCGGAGACCGGCGAGCAGTACTTC.

In its sample, this clonotype was seen many times. The chain recombines TRBV19 with TRBJ1-2, with TRBD1 identical over 9 bases. This CDR3 has 13 residues. Germline CDR1 LNHDA, CDR2 SQIVND (reference sequence). Trimming cost V 7 bases and J 7 bases; bases outside gene matches: 7. The CDR3: CASTTGTGSGYTF. In DNA form, the CDR3 reads TGTGCCAGTACTACCGGGACAGGGAGTGGCTACACCTTC.

This clonotype showed up many times. The J gene is TRBJ1-5, the V gene TRBV7-2; no firm D call. Between the trimmed V and J ends, which lost 1 base and 6 bases, there was a span of 13 bases. CDR3 size: 15 residues. Per germline, CDR1 SGHTA and CDR2 FQGNSA. The CDR3 sequence is CASSLGPGSSQPQHF. The CDR3 DNA sequence: TGTGCCAGCAGCTTAGGACCGGGGTCGAGTCAGCCCCAGCATTTT.

This clonotype has ten or more counts. The rearrangement joins TRBV14 to TRBJ1-2; D perhaps matches TRBD1 (5 bases). The germline V gene has CDR1 SGHDN and CDR2 FVKESK. This CDR3 contains 13 residues. V was shortened by 4 bases and J by 2 bases, with 8 bases between the two germline ends. The CDR3 region has the DNA TGTGCCAGCAGCCCAGGGAGGAACTATGGCTACACCTTC. Amino acid sequence: CASSPGRNYGYTF.

At least ten counts were recorded for this clonotype. The chain recombines TRBV19 with TRBJ2-2; D perhaps matches TRBD2 (7 bases). Trimming stripped 9 bases from V and 5 bases from J, with 13 bases between. This CDR3 region has 13 residues. The germline V gene encodes CDR1 LNHDA and CDR2 SQIVND (reference sequence). DNA for the CDR3: TGTGCCAGCCGGGGGGCCGGGACCGGGGAGCTGTTTTTT. The encoded protein is CASRGAGTGELFF.

This clonotype was seen a handful of times. The chain employs TRBV6-6 and TRBJ1-5; no definite D call. The V gene lost 6 bases and the J gene lost 2 bases, with 8 bases spanning the gap. Germline CDR1 reads MNHNY; CDR2 reads SVGAGI (reference sequence). The CDR3 contains 13 residues. The CDR3 is CASRVFGNQPQHF. For the CDR3, the DNA is TGTGCCAGCAGGGTCTTTGGCAATCAGCCCCAGCATTTT.

The chain recombines TRBV7-2 with TRBJ2-3; D perhaps matches TRBD2 (7 bases). The CDR3 contains 17 residues. Deletions cut 1 base from V and 4 bases from J, with 18 bases between. In germline, CDR1 is SGHTA, CDR2 FQGNSA. CDR3 DNA sequence: TGTGCCAGCAGCTTAGATCTGTGGGGGGGCATCGCAGATACGCAGTATTTT. This gives the protein CASSLDLWGGIADTQYF.

Regarding this clonotype: A much bigger clone sits one base away, suggesting this may be a read error. The CDR3 ends on some other residue instead of the conserved phenylalanine or tryptophan, so this is likely a read error. V is TRBV7-3 and J is TRBJ2-3; 8 bases agree with TRBD1. V was pared by 5 bases and J by 4 bases, with 8 bases of the junction left unmatched. Germline V gene lookup returns CDR1 SGHTA and CDR2 FQGTGA. This CDR3 is built from 15 residues. In DNA form, the CDR3 reads TGTGCCAGCAGCCCAAGACAGGGGCAGGCAGATACGCAGTATCTT. Translation: CASSPRQGQADTQYL.

This chain joins TRBV20-1 and TRBJ1-5, with a weak D call TRBD1 (6 bases). CDR1 and CDR2 from the germline V gene are DFQATT and SNEGSKA (reference sequence). The CDR3 has 15 residues. Trimming stripped 5 bases from V and 1 base from J, with 15 bases between. DNA for the CDR3: TGCAGTGCTCGACCGGGGGCGAGGAGCAATCAGCCCCAGCATTTT. Its protein is CSARPGARSNQPQHF.

The chain uses TRBV29-1 and TRBJ1-1; 8 positions match TRBD1. After removal of 4 bases from V and 4 bases from J, the junction contained 2 bases not matched to a gene. From germline, CDR1 is SQVTM and CDR2 ANQGSEA. The CDR3 loop spans 12 amino acids. CDR3 loop: CSVVTGGTEAFF. For the CDR3, the DNA is TGCAGCGTTGTCACAGGGGGCACTGAAGCTTTCTTT.

This clonotype rates as medium-sized. The chain carries TRBV7-8 and TRBJ2-1, with D uncertain. Germline lookup yields CDR1 SGHVS and CDR2 FQNEAQ. CDR3 size: 12 residues. The V gene lost 4 bases and the J gene lost 6 bases, with 7 bases spanning the gap. The CDR3 nucleotides read TGTGCCAGCAGCTACAGAGTCAATGAGCAGTTCTTC. Protein sequence: CASSYRVNEQFF.

In its sample, this clonotype was seen many times. The V call is TRBV10-3, the J call TRBJ2-3; D unclear. The germline V gene has CDR1 ENHRY and CDR2 SYGVKD. V lost 0 bases and J lost 6, with 13 bases in between. CDR3 length: 15 amino acids. The chain's CDR3 is CAISESGIGFDTQYF. The CDR3 DNA reads TGTGCCATCAGTGAGTCGGGAATAGGATTTGATACGCAGTATTTT.

Concerning this clonotype itself: This may come from a read error, since a much larger clone is one base off. This chain links TRBV5-1 with TRBJ2-7; 7 bases line up with TRBD1. The germline V gene has CDR1 SGHRS and CDR2 YFSETQ. This CDR3 region has 15 residues. The CDR3 protein is CASGFEGDSSYEQYF. CDR3 sequence (DNA): TGCGCCAGCGGCTTCGAAGGGGACAGCTCCTACGAGCAGTACTTC.

This clonotype was picked up many times. V usage is TRBV2 and J usage is TRBJ2-7, with D hard to call. The V and J ends lost 4 bases and 3 bases respectively, with 10 bases between them. The CDR3 covers 13 residues. In germline, CDR1 is SNHLY, CDR2 FYNNEI. In DNA, the CDR3 is TGTGCCAGCAGTGTATTGCAAATCTACGAGCAGTACTTC. Its translation: CASSVLQIYEQYF.

This clonotype was counted at least ten times. The rearrangement uses TRBV5-1 and TRBJ2-5; TRBD1 is a possible D gene (6 bases). V lost 4 bases, J lost 2 bases, and 12 bases lay in between. Germline-derived CDR1 and CDR2 are SGHRS and YFSETQ. The CDR3 spans 14 residues. CDR3 nucleotide sequence: TGCGCCAGCAGCCTGGACAGAGCGCAAGAGACCCAGTACTTC. It yields the protein CASSLDRAQETQYF.

In its sample, this clonotype was seen many times. CDR3 region: CASSGTDVYEQYF. In DNA form, the CDR3 reads TGTGCCAGCTCCGGGACGGATGTCTACGAGCAGTACTTC. J is TRBJ2-7 and V is TRBV7-9, with D possibly being TRBD1 or TRBD2 (5 bases each). This CDR3 has 13 amino acids. Deletions cut 8 bases from V and 3 bases from J, with 14 bases between. Germline V gene lookup returns CDR1 SEHNR and CDR2 FQNEAQ (reference sequence).

Ten or more counts support this clonotype. This rearrangement joins TRBV6-6 to TRBJ2-3, with TRBD1 identical over 8 bases. The germline CDR1 and CDR2 sequences are MNHNY and SVGAGI (reference sequence). This CDR3 comprises 15 residues. The V gene end was trimmed by 6 bases and the J gene end by 0 bases; junction bases not matched to a gene: 5. This chain's CDR3 is CASSPRDRSTDTQYF. In DNA, the CDR3 is TGTGCCAGCAGCCCCCGGGACAGGAGCACAGATACGCAGTATTTT.

As concerns this clonotype: A far larger clone lies a single base away; this is likely a read error. CDR3 sequence reads: CASSAGLAETTGELFF. CDR3 bases: TGTGCTAGCAGCGCAGGACTAGCGGAGACCACCGGGGAGCTGTTTTTT. J is TRBJ2-2 and V is TRBV7-9, with 10 bases fitting TRBD2. The CDR3 totals 16 residues. Germline V CDR1 and CDR2: SEHNR, FQNEAQ (reference sequence).

This clonotype occurred a few times. A much more abundant neighbour one base away suggests this may be a read error. As the CDR3 is not closed by the conserved phenylalanine or tryptophan, this likely results from a read error. The genes are TRBV20-1 and TRBJ2-4, with TRBD1 matching 7 bases. Trimming cost V 2 bases and J 0 bases; bases outside gene matches: 4. Looked up from germline, CDR1 is DFQATT and CDR2 is SNEGSKA (reference sequence). The CDR3 extends over 15 amino acids. The CDR3 spells CSARLRGQAKNIQYL. The CDR3 coding sequence is TGCAGTGCTAGATTAAGGGGGCAAGCCAAAAACATTCAGTACCTC.

This clonotype was seen many times. The chain uses TRBV6-2 or TRBV6-3 and TRBJ1-4; no clear D. The CDR3 totals 12 residues. From germline, CDR1 is MNHEY and CDR2 SVGEGT. V lost 4 bases, J lost 11 bases, and 11 bases lay in between. DNA for the CDR3: TGTGCCAGCAGTTCCAGGACGGTGAAACTGTTTTTT. Its protein is CASSSRTVKLFF.